This T cell receptor (beta chain) originates from a study of T cells after yellow fever vaccination. This CDR3 region has 14 residues. Losses at the gene ends were 5 bases for V and 6 bases for J; bases not matched to a gene: 6. CDR1 and CDR2 (germline): MNHEY, SMNVEV (reference sequence). Study-wide results and limits: Abundant contaminating clonotypes from the bulk population could appear in FACS-sorted repertoires. The secondary response showed a weaker magnitude and a faster peak, day 5 versus 15.

This clonotype appeared a few times. Its antigen is currently unknown. TCRdb reanalysed the 5' RACE reads using MiXCR and keeps one entry per CDR3 protein. The table shows 200,000 to 250,000 distinct CDR3 sequences, with approximately 3% occurring only once. The sequencing used CD4+ T cells sorted from PBMCs, collected 10 days after the yellow fever booster vaccination. This TCR derives from a young man who received the YFV17D yellow fever vaccine. The gene calls are TRBV27 and TRBJ1-5, with 8 positions matching TRBD1. Here the CDR3 reads CASSTGGRGQPQHF. The CDR3 nucleotides are TGTGCCAGCAGTACAGGGGGGAGAGGTCAGCCCCAGCATTTT.